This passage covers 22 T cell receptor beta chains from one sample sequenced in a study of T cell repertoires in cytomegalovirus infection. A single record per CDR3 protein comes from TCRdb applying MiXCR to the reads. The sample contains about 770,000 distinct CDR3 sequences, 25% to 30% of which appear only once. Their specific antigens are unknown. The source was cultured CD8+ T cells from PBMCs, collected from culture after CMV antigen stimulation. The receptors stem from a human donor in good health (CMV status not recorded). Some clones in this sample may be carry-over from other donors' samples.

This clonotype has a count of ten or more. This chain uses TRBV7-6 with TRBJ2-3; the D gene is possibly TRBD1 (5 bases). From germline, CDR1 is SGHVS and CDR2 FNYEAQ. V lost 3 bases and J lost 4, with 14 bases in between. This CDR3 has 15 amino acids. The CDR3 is CASSFQGLMPDTQYF. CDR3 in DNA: TGTGCCAGCAGCTTTCAGGGCCTTATGCCAGATACGCAGTATTTT.

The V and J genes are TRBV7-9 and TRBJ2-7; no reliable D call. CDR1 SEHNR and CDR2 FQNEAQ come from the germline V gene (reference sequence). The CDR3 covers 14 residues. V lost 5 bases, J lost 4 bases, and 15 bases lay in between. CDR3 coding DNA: TGTGCCAGCAGCCCCGGGCCACTTTGGTACGAGCAGTACTTC. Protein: CASSPGPLWYEQYF. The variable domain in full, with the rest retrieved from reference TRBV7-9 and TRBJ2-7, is DTGVSQNPRHKITKRGQNVTFRCDPISEHNRLYWYRQTLGQGPEFLTYFQNEAQLEKSRLLSDRFSAERPKGSFSTLEIQRTEQGDSAMYLCASSPGPLWYEQYFGPGTRLTVT.

The CDR3 DNA sequence: TGCAGCGTTCGTCTCAGAGACCGAACTAATGAAAAACTGTTTTTT. Protein: CSVRLRDRTNEKLFF. The chain joins TRBV29-1 to TRBJ1-4; D is unclear. Germline loops: CDR1 SQVTM, CDR2 ANQGSEA. The CDR3 is made up of 15 amino acids. Trimming removed 5 bases at V and 1 base at J, with 14 bases between.

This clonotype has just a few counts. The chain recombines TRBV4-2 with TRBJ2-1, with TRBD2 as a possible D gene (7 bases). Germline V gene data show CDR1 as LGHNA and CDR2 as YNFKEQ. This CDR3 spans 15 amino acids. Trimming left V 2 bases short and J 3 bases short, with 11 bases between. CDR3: CASSQTRGGYNEQFF. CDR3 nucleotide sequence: TGTGCCAGCAGCCAAACGAGGGGGGGCTACAATGAGCAGTTCTTC.

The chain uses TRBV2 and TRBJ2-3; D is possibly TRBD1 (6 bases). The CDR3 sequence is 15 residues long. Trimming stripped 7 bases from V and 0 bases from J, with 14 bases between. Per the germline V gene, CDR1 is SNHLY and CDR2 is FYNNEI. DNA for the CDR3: TGTGCCAGCATGTTTCGGGACACCAGCACAGATACGCAGTATTTT. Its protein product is CASMFRDTSTDTQYF.

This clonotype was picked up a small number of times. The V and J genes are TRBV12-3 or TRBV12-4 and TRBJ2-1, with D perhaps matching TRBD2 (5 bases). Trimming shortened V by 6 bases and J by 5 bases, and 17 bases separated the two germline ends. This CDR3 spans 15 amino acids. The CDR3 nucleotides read TGTGCCAGCAGCCCGGGGTTCGGCAGGCACAATGAGCAGTTCTTC. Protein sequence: CASSPGFGRHNEQFF.

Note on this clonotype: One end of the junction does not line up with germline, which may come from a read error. The CDR3 is CASSPPTEPIYGYTF. In nucleotides, the CDR3 is TGTGCCAGTAGTCCACCGACAGAGCCCATCTATGGCTACACTTTC. The V and J genes are TRBV19 and TRBJ1-2; the D gene is possibly TRBD1 (5 bases). Germline V gene sequence: CDR1 LNHDA, CDR2 SQIVND (reference sequence). The CDR3 is 15 amino acids.

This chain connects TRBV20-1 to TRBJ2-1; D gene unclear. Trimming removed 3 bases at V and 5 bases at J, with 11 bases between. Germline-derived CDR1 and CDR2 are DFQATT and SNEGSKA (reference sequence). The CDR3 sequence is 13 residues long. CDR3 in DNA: TGCAGTGCTAGTCAAGGGTGGGACAATGAGCAGTTCTTC. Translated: CSASQGWDNEQFF.

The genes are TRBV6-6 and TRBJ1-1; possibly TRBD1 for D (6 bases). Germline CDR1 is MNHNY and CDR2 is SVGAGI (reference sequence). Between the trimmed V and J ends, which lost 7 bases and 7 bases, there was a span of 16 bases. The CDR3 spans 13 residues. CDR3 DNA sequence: TGTGCCAGCACCTCGGGGGGGCGATTTGAAGCTTTCTTT. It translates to CASTSGGRFEAFF.

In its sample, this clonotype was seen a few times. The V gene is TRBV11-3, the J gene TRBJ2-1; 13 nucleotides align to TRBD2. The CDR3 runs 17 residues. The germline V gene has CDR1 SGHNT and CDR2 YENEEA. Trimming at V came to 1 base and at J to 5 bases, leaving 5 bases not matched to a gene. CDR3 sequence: CASSLATGLAGDNEQFF. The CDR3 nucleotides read TGTGCCAGCAGCTTAGCCACCGGACTAGCGGGGGACAATGAGCAGTTCTTC.

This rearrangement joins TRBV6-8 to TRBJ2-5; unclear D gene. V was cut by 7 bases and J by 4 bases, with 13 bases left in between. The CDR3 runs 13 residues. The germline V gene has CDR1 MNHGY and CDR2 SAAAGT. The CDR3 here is CASTSDHRETQYF. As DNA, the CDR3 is TGTGCCAGCACCTCGGACCACAGAGAGACCCAGTACTTC.

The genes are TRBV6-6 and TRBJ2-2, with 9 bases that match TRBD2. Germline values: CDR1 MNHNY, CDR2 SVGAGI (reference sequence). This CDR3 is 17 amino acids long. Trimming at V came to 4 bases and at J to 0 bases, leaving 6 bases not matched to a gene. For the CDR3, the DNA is TGTGCCAGCAGTTTGTCTAGCGGGGTCGCGAACACCGGGGAGCTGTTTTTT. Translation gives CASSLSSGVANTGELFF.

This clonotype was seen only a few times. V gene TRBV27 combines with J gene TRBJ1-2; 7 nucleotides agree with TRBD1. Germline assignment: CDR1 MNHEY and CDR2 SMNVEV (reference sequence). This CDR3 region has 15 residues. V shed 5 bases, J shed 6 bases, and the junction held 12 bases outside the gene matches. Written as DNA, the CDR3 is TGTGCCAGCAGTCAAAAACTAGGGGGCGTGGATGGCTACACCTTC. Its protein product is CASSQKLGGVDGYTF.

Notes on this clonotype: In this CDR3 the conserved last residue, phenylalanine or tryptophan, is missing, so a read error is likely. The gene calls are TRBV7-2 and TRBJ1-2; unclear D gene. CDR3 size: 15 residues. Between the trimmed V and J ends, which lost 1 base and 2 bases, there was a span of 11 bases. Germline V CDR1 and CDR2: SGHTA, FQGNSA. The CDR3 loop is CASSLGRGWNYGYTY. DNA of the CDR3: TGTGCCAGCAGCTTAGGGCGGGGATGGAACTATGGCTACACCTAC.

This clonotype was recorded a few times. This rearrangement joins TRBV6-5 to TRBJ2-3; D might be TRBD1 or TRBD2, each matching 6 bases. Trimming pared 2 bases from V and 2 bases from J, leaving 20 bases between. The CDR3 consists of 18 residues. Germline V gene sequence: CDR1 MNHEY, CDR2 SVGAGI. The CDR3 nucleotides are TGTGCCAGCAGTTACAAGACTGGGGGGCTGTCCCCCACAGATACGCAGTATTTT. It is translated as CASSYKTGGLSPTDTQYF.

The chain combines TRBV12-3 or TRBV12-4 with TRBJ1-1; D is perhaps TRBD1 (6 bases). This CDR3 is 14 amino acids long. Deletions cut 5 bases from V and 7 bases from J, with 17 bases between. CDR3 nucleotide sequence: TGTGCCAGCAGTCTTTACGGGACACCTAATGAAGCTTTCTTT. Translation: CASSLYGTPNEAFF.

CDR3 sequence (DNA): TGTGCCACGGGAAGGCCTGAAGCTTTCTTT. Residues: CATGRPEAFF. V usage is TRBV19 and J usage is TRBJ1-1, with D hard to call. CDR1 is LNHDA and CDR2 is SQIVND in the germline V gene (reference sequence). V was trimmed by 10 bases and J by 6 bases, leaving 9 bases between them. CDR3 length: 10 amino acids.

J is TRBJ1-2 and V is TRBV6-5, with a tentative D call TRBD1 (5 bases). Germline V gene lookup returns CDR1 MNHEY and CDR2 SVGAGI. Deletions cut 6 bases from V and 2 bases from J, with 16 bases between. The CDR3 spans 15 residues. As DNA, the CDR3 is TGTGCCAGCAGCCCCTCGGGGCTGGGGAACTATGGCTACACCTTC. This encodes CASSPSGLGNYGYTF.

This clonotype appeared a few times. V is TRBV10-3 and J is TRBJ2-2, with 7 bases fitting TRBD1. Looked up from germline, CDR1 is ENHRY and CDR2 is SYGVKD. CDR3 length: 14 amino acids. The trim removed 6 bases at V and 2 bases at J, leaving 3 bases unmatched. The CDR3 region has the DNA TGTGCCATCAGGAGACAGGGAAACACCGGGGAGCTGTTTTTT. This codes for CAIRRQGNTGELFF.

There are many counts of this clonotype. In DNA form, the CDR3 reads TGTGCCAGCCGGATAGGACAGGGGGGGGAGACCCAGTACTTC. Encoded protein: CASRIGQGGETQYF. J is TRBJ2-5 and V is TRBV7-6, with 10 nucleotides matching TRBD1. Unmatched junction bases numbered 8, after V lost 8 bases and J lost 5 bases. Germline CDR1 reads SGHVS; CDR2 reads FNYEAQ. The CDR3 has 14 amino acids.

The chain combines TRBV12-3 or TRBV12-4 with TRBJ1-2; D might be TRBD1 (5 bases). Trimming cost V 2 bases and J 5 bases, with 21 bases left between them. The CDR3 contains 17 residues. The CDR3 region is CASSLSAGSLKRYGYTF. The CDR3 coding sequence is TGTGCCAGCAGTTTATCGGCAGGGAGCCTGAAGCGATATGGCTACACCTTC.

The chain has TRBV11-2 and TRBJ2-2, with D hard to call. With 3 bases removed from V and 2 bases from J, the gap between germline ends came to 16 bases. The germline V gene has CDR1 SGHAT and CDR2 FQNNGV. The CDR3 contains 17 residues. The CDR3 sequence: CASSFPDDHGNTGELFF. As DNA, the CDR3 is TGTGCCAGCAGCTTTCCTGACGATCACGGTAACACCGGGGAGCTGTTTTTT.